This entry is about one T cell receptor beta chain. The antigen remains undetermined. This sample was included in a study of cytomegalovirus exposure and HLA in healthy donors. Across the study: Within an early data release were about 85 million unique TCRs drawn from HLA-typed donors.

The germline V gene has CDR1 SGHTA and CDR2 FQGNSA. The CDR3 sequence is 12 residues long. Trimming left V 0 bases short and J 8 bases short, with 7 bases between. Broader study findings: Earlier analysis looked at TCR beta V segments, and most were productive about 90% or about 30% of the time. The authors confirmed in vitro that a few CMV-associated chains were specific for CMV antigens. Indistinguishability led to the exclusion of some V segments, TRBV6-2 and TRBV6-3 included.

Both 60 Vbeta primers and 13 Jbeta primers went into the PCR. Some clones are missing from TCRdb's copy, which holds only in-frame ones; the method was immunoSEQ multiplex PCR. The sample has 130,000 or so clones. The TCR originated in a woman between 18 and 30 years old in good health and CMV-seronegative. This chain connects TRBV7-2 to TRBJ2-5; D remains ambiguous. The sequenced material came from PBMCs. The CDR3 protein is CASSLASFTQYF. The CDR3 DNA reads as TGTGCCAGCAGCTTAGCTTCATTTACCCAGTACTTC.